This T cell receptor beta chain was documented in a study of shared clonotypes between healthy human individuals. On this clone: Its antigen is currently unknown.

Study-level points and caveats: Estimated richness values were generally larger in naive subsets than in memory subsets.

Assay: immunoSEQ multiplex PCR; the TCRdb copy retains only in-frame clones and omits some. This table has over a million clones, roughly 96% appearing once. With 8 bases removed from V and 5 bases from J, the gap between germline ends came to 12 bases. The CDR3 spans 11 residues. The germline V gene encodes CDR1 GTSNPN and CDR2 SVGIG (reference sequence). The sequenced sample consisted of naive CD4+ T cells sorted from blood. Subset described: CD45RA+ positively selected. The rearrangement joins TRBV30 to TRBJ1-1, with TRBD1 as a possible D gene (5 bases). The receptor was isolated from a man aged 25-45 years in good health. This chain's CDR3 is CAASGGTEAFF. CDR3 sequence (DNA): TGTGCCGCCTCGGGGGGGACTGAAGCTTTCTTT.